Following are 31 T cell receptor beta chains from one sample sequenced in a study of shared clonotypes between healthy human individuals. TCRdb's copy holds only in-frame clones and misses some; the assay was immunoSEQ multiplex PCR. The data hold more than 2 million clones, with around 93% observed a single time. In the naive CD8 group, cells lacked CD45RO and were positively selected for CCR7, so terminally differentiated effector memory CD45RA+ cells were left out. Sequenced material: naive CD8+ T cells from PBMCs. These receptors were collected from a man younger than 35 in good health. Some clones in this sample may be carry-over from other donors' samples.

The chain is built from TRBV7-8 and TRBJ2-7, with 7 nucleotides matching TRBD1. Germline V gives CDR1 SGHVS, CDR2 FQNEAQ. V was pared by 6 bases and J by 0 bases, with 11 bases of the junction left unmatched. The CDR3 spans 16 residues. The CDR3 region is CASRRLTRDSSYEQYF. The CDR3 DNA reads TGTGCCAGCAGACGCCTCACCCGGGACAGCTCCTACGAGCAGTACTTC.

The chain links TRBV14 to TRBJ1-2; D ambiguous. Germline CDR1 reads SGHDN; CDR2 reads FVKESK. The CDR3 is 12 residues long. Between the trimmed V and J ends, which lost 2 bases and 8 bases, there was a span of 9 bases. The CDR3: CASSQLPWGYTF. CDR3 DNA: TGTGCCAGCAGCCAACTGCCGTGGGGCTACACCTTC.

The chain links TRBV7-9 to TRBJ2-1, with a weak D call TRBD2 (5 bases). The CDR3 has 14 residues. V shed 5 bases and J shed 0 bases, with 8 bases lying between them. Germline CDR1 reads SEHNR; CDR2 reads FQNEAQ (reference sequence). The CDR3 DNA is TGTGCCAGCAGCCTGGACTTCTCCTACAATGAGCAGTTCTTC. Protein product: CASSLDFSYNEQFF.

This clone was recorded once. This rearrangement joins TRBV15 to TRBJ1-5, with D unresolved. Germline-derived CDR1 and CDR2 are LNHNV and YYDKDF (reference sequence). The germline V and J ends were trimmed by 3 bases and 4 bases, with 13 bases remaining between them. CDR3 length: 15 residues. The CDR3 loop is CATSSMRTPNQPQHF. The DNA for the CDR3 is TGTGCCACCAGCAGTATGCGGACTCCTAATCAGCCCCAGCATTTT. The variable domain in full, with the rest retrieved from reference TRBV15 and TRBJ1-5, is DAMVIQNPRYQVTQFGKPVTLSCSQTLNHNVMYWYQQKSSQAPKLLFHYYDKDFNNEADTPDNFQSRRPNTSFCFLDIRSPGLGDTAMYLCATSSMRTPNQPQHFGDGTRLSIL.

The chain links TRBV6-5 to TRBJ1-1, with D unclear. Germline CDR1 MNHEY, CDR2 SVGAGI. Between the trimmed V and J ends, which lost 6 bases and 4 bases, there was a span of 9 bases. CDR3 length: 12 residues. For the CDR3, the DNA is TGTGCCAGCAGACATGGGGTCACTGAAGCTTTCTTT. Amino acids: CASRHGVTEAFF.

The chain has TRBV5-6 and TRBJ1-1; D unclear. CDR3 length: 15 residues. Germline V CDR1 and CDR2: SGHDT, YYEEEE. Trimming shortened V by 0 bases and J by 6 bases, and 15 bases separated the two germline ends. CDR3 sequence (DNA): TGTGCCAGCAGCTTGGTGGCACGGCTAGATGCTGAAGCTTTCTTT. It encodes CASSLVARLDAEAFF.

The CDR3 loop reads CASSFRLSSYNEQFF. Written as DNA, the CDR3 is TGTGCCAGCAGCTTTAGGTTGAGCTCCTACAATGAGCAGTTCTTC. V is TRBV13 and J is TRBJ2-1; D gene unclear. V gave up 3 bases and J gave up 0 bases, with 9 bases separating them. CDR1 and CDR2 (germline): PRHDT, FYEKMQ (reference sequence). The CDR3 is made up of 15 amino acids.

The chain employs TRBV15 and TRBJ1-4; TRBD1 might be the D (5 bases). This CDR3 is built from 15 residues. Trimming shortened V by 3 bases and J by 0 bases, and 8 bases separated the two germline ends. Germline lookup yields CDR1 LNHNV and CDR2 YYDKDF (reference sequence). CDR3 nucleotides: TGTGCCACCAGCAGGGGACGGCCAACTAATGAAAAACTGTTTTTT. It codes for CATSRGRPTNEKLFF.

The CDR3 region is CASSKGGEFFATNEKLFF. In DNA, the CDR3 is TGCGCCAGCAGCAAAGGGGGCGAGTTCTTCGCAACTAATGAAAAACTGTTTTTT. J is TRBJ1-4 and V is TRBV4-1; 7 bases agree with TRBD1. The CDR3 has 18 residues. With V trimmed by 5 bases and J by 0 bases, 12 bases remained unmatched. CDR1 MGHRA and CDR2 YSYEKL come from the germline V gene.

This clone appeared a single time. The chain couples TRBV7-9 to TRBJ1-2; D perhaps matches TRBD1 (6 bases). There are 16 residues in the CDR3. The germline V gene encodes CDR1 SEHNR and CDR2 FQNEAQ (reference sequence). The germline V and J ends were trimmed by 6 bases and 4 bases, with 21 bases remaining between them. DNA of the CDR3: TGTGCCAGCAGTGGGACAATAAGGGGGGCTAGCTATGGCTACACCTTC. Translating gives CASSGTIRGASYGYTF.

Worth noting for this clone: The sample has other DNA sequences that encode this CDR3 too. J is TRBJ2-5 and V is TRBV27, with 8 bases fitting TRBD1. The CDR3 covers 14 residues. Per the germline V gene, CDR1 is MNHEY and CDR2 is SMNVEV (reference sequence). V was pared by 4 bases and J by 5 bases, with 6 bases of the junction left unmatched. The CDR3 DNA sequence: TGTGCCAGCAGTTCCAGGGGGCTAGGGGAGACCCAGTACTTC. Translation gives CASSSRGLGETQYF.

This clone was detected a few times. V gene TRBV27 combines with J gene TRBJ1-5; D is ambiguous. The length of the CDR3 is 13 residues. Germline CDR1 is MNHEY and CDR2 is SMNVEV (reference sequence). Trimming removed 3 bases at V and 4 bases at J, with 7 bases between. CDR3 region: CASSLAVNQPQHF. DNA for the CDR3: TGTGCCAGCAGTTTGGCAGTTAATCAGCCCCAGCATTTT.

V is TRBV7-8 and J is TRBJ2-2, with D possibly matching TRBD1 (5 bases). V was clipped by 1 base and J by 6 bases, with 9 bases between them. The germline V gene encodes CDR1 SGHVS and CDR2 FQNEAQ. The CDR3 is 14 amino acids. The CDR3 DNA is TGTGCCAGCAGCTTAGGTCCAGGGTCCGGGGAGCTGTTTTTT. This encodes CASSLGPGSGELFF.

This rearrangement joins TRBV9 to TRBJ1-2; 8 nucleotides agree with TRBD1. Trimming cost V 6 bases and J 3 bases; bases outside gene matches: 4. From germline, CDR1 is SGDLS and CDR2 YYNGEE. CDR3 length equals 13 residues. CDR3 in amino acids: CASTQTGDYGYTF. For the CDR3, the DNA is TGTGCCAGCACCCAGACAGGGGACTATGGCTACACCTTC.

In its sample, this clone was seen once. The V call is TRBV7-9, the J call TRBJ1-1; D unclear. The CDR3 is 12 amino acids. The V end was cut by 2 bases, the J end by 6 bases, with 7 bases between. The germline V gene encodes CDR1 SEHNR and CDR2 FQNEAQ (reference sequence). The CDR3 reads CASSLSPSEAFF. In DNA, the CDR3 is TGTGCCAGCAGCTTATCCCCATCTGAAGCTTTCTTT.

This sequence joins TRBV4-1 and TRBJ1-1; D call uncertain. This CDR3 is 17 amino acids long. The germline V gene encodes CDR1 MGHRA and CDR2 YSYEKL. Trimming left V 0 bases short and J 2 bases short, with 16 bases between. CDR3 region: CASSQEEMAVTNTEAFF. CDR3 nucleotide sequence: TGCGCCAGCAGCCAAGAAGAAATGGCCGTTACCAACACTGAAGCTTTCTTT.

The chain uses TRBV5-1 and TRBJ2-3; 10 bases are a match to TRBD2. Looked up from germline, CDR1 is SGHRS and CDR2 is YFSETQ. With 0 bases clipped from V and 4 bases from J, the junction kept 5 bases outside the gene matches. This CDR3 spans 16 amino acids. In nucleotides, the CDR3 is TGCGCCAGCAGCTTGGAGCGGGAGGGCCCGGCAGATACGCAGTATTTT. This sequence encodes CASSLEREGPADTQYF.

This clone occurred once. CDR3 sequence: CSATSGNTGELFF. The CDR3 DNA reads TGCAGCGCGACTAGCGGAAACACCGGGGAGCTGTTTTTT. V gene TRBV29-1 combines with J gene TRBJ2-2, with 9 bases lining up with TRBD2. Germline-derived CDR1 and CDR2 are SQVTM and ANQGSEA. Trimming at V came to 7 bases and at J to 2 bases, leaving 2 bases not matched to a gene. The CDR3 runs 13 residues.

The chain joins TRBV14 to TRBJ2-1; possibly TRBD1 for D (5 bases). Trimming removed 3 bases from V and 7 bases from J, with 13 bases in between. CDR1 and CDR2 from the germline V gene are SGHDN and FVKESK. The CDR3 runs to 14 residues. The CDR3 loop reads CASSQTRVGNEQFF. In DNA form, the CDR3 reads TGTGCCAGCAGCCAGACCAGGGTGGGGAATGAGCAGTTCTTC.

The chain links TRBV28 to TRBJ1-1; 9 nucleotides agree with TRBD1. Germline V gives CDR1 MDHEN, CDR2 SYDVKM. Losses at the gene ends were 5 bases for V and 1 base for J; bases not matched to a gene: 8. CDR3 size: 16 residues. This CDR3 reads CASSPPPGQGNTEAFF. Here the CDR3 DNA reads TGTGCCAGCAGTCCCCCGCCGGGACAGGGGAACACTGAAGCTTTCTTT.

The V gene is TRBV14, the J gene TRBJ2-1; D is unresolved. CDR1 SGHDN and CDR2 FVKESK come from the germline V gene. V lost 0 bases and J lost 1, with 7 bases in between. The CDR3 runs 15 residues. The CDR3 DNA follows: TGTGCCAGCAGCCAAGAAGTAGGGTCCTACAATGAGCAGTTCTTC. This codes for CASSQEVGSYNEQFF.

This chain uses TRBV2 with TRBJ1-2; possibly TRBD1 for D (5 bases). Trimming stripped 6 bases from V and 4 bases from J, with 9 bases between. The CDR3 length is 12 residues. Germline V lookup: CDR1 SNHLY, CDR2 FYNNEI. CDR3 protein: CASRRTPYGYTF. The CDR3 coding sequence is TGTGCCAGCAGGAGGACACCCTATGGCTACACCTTC.

V gene TRBV7-9 combines with J gene TRBJ2-2; perhaps D is TRBD1 or TRBD2 (5 bases each). Deletions cut 1 base from V and 4 bases from J, with 16 bases between. CDR3 length: 17 amino acids. Germline V CDR1 and CDR2: SEHNR, FQNEAQ (reference sequence). The CDR3 protein is CASSLVNPGASTGELFF. CDR3 nucleotides: TGTGCCAGCAGCTTAGTAAACCCCGGGGCGTCCACCGGGGAGCTGTTTTTT.

V usage is TRBV9 and J usage is TRBJ2-2, with TRBD2 as a possible D gene (6 bases). The V end was cut by 0 bases, the J end by 7 bases, with 13 bases between. Looked up from germline, CDR1 is SGDLS and CDR2 is YYNGEE. The CDR3 is made up of 15 amino acids. CDR3 loop: CASSVAGRRDGELFF. CDR3 sequence (DNA): TGTGCCAGCAGCGTAGCCGGGAGACGGGACGGGGAGCTGTTTTTT.

The rearrangement uses TRBV4-1 and TRBJ1-1; perhaps TRBD1 as D (6 bases). This CDR3 has 15 amino acids. V was trimmed by 4 bases and J by 3 bases, leaving 15 bases between them. In germline, CDR1 is MGHRA, CDR2 YSYEKL. CDR3 region: CASSPVGGHDTEAFF. CDR3 coding DNA: TGCGCCAGCAGCCCCGTGGGGGGACACGACACTGAAGCTTTCTTT.

The CDR3, as DNA: TGTGCCAGCAGTTTTCACCGGGACTACGAGCAGTACTTC. Protein sequence: CASSFHRDYEQYF. J is TRBJ2-7 and V is TRBV28, with D possibly TRBD2 on 5 matching bases. The CDR3 extends over 13 amino acids. V was trimmed by 3 bases and J by 3 bases, leaving 9 bases between them. In germline, CDR1 is MDHEN, CDR2 SYDVKM.

The chain employs TRBV28 and TRBJ2-2, with a tentative D call TRBD2 (6 bases). CDR1 and CDR2 from the germline V gene are MDHEN and SYDVKM. Trimming pared 2 bases from V and 2 bases from J, leaving 27 bases between. This CDR3 has 21 residues. CDR3 residues: CASSLRGRDWRTRLNTGELFF. The DNA for the CDR3 is TGTGCCAGCAGTTTACGAGGCAGGGACTGGCGGACCAGACTAAACACCGGGGAGCTGTTTTTT.

The CDR3 spells CASSMAPEQFF. CDR3 nucleotides: TGTGCCAGCAGTATGGCCCCAGAGCAGTTCTTC. This chain uses TRBV7-9 with TRBJ2-1; D call uncertain. The CDR3 spans 11 residues. Germline CDR1 and CDR2: SEHNR and FQNEAQ (reference sequence). The germline V and J ends were trimmed by 6 bases and 10 bases, with 10 bases remaining between them.

Only one count was recorded for this clone. CDR3 in DNA: TGTGCCAGCAGCCCCGGACTAGCGAGGAACACCGGGGAGCTGTTTTTT. Translating it yields CASSPGLARNTGELFF. The J gene is TRBJ2-2, the V gene TRBV28; TRBD2 aligns across 9 bases. This CDR3 is 16 amino acids long. The V and J ends lost 6 bases and 1 base, in that order; junction bases with no gene match: 6. Germline assignment: CDR1 MDHEN and CDR2 SYDVKM.

This clone has only one observation. The CDR3 spells CSVSLGQGIRDEQFF. The CDR3 DNA sequence: TGCAGCGTGTCTTTGGGGCAGGGGATTAGAGATGAGCAGTTCTTC. The chain couples TRBV29-1 to TRBJ2-1; D perhaps matches TRBD1 (6 bases). The germline V and J ends were trimmed by 6 bases and 8 bases, with 23 bases remaining between them. Germline CDR1 SQVTM, CDR2 ANQGSEA. This CDR3 contains 15 residues.

As concerns this clone: Other DNA sequences in this sample translate to the same CDR3. The chain combines TRBV27 with TRBJ1-5; D gene ambiguous. The V gene lost 3 bases and the J gene lost 4 bases, with 7 bases spanning the gap. Germline V lookup: CDR1 MNHEY, CDR2 SMNVEV (reference sequence). The CDR3 is 13 residues long. Written as DNA, the CDR3 is TGTGCCAGCAGTTTCGGAGGGAATCAGCCCCAGCATTTT. This encodes CASSFGGNQPQHF.